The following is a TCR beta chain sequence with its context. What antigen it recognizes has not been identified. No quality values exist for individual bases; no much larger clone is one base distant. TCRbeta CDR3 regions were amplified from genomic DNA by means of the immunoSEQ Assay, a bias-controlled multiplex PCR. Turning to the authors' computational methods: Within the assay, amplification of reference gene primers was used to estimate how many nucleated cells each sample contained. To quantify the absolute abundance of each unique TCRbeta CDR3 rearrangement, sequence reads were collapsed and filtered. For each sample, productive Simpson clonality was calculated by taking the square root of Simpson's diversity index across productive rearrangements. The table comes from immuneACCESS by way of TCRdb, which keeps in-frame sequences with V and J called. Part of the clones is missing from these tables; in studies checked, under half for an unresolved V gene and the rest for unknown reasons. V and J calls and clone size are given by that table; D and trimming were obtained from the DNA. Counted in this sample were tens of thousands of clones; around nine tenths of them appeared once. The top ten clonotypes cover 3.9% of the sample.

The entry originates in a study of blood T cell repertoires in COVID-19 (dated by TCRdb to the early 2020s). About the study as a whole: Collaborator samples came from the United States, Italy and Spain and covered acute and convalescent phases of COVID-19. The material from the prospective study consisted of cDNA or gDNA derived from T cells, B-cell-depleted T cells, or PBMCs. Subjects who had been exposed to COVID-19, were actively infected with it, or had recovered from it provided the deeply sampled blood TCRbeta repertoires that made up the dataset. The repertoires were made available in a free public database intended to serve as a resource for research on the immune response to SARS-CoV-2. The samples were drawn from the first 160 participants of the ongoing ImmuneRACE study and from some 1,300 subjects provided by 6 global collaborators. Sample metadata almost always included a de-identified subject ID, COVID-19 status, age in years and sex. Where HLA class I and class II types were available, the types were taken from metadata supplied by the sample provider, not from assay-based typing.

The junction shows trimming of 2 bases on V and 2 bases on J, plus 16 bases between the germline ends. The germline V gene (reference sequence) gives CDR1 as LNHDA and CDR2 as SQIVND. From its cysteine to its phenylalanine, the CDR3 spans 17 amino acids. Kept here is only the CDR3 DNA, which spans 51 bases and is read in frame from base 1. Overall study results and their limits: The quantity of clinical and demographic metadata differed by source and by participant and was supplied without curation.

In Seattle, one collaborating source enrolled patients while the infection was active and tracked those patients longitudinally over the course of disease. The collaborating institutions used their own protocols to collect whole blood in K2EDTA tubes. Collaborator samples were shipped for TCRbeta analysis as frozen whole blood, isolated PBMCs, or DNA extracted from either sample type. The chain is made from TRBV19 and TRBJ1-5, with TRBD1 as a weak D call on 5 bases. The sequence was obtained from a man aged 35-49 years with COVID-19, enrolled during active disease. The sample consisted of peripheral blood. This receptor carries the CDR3 CASSIRSGLGGNQPQHF. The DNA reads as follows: TGTGCCAGTAGTATAAGGTCAGGGTTAGGTGGCAATCAGCCCCAGCATTTT. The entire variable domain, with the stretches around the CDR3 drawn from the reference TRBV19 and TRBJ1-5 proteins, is DGGITQSPKYLFRKEGQNVTLSCEQNLNHDAMYWYRQDPGQGLRLIYYSQIVNDFQKGDIAEGYSVSREKKESFPLTVTSAQKNPTAFYLCASSIRSGLGGNQPQHFGDGTRLSIL.